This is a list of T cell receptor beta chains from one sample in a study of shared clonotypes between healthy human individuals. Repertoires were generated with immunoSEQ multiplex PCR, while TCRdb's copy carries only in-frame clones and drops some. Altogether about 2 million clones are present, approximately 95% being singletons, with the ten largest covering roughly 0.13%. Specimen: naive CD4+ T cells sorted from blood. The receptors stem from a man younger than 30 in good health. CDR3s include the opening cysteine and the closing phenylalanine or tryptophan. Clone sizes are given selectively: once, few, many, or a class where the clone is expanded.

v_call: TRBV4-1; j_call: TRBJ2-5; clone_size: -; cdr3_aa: CASSQEGQGRETQYF
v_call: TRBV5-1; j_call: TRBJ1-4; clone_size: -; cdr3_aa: CASSLGRTINEKLFF
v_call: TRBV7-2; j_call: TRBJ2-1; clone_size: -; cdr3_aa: CASSLSSTPGSYNEQFF
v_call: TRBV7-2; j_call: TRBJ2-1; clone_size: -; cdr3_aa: CASSLARANNEQFF
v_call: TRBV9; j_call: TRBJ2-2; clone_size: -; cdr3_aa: CASSAWGGFPGELFF
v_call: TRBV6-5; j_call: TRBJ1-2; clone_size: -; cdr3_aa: CASRRRDSYYGYTF
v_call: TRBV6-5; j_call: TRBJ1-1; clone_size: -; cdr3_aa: CASKVSVNTEAFF
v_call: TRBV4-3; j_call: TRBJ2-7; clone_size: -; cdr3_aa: CASSQKHSSLYEQYF
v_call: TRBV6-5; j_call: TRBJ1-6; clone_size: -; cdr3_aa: CASSPLQGNSPLHF
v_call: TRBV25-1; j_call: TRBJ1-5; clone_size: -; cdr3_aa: CASSDAGNQPQHF
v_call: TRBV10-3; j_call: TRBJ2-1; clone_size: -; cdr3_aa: CAITSSSAEYNEQFF
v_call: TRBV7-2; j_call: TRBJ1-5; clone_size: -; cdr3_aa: CASSLVGRDQPQHF
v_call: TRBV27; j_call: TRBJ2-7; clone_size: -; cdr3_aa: CASSLIGQAGEQYF
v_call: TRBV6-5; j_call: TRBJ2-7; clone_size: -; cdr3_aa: CASSYSGLAGFYEQYF
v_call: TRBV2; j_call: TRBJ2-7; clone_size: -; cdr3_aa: CASSEYGTHEQYF
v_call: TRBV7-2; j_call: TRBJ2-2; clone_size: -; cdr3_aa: CASSPLGGGTGELFF
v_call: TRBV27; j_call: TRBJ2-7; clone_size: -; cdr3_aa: CASSFRQGRGGLYEQYF
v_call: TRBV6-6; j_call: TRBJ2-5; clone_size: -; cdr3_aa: CASSYSSRGGYF
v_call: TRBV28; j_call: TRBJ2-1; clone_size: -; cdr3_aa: CASSLSGQGFYNEQFF
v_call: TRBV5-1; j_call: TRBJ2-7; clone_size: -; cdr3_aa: CASSLSGQPPDEQYF
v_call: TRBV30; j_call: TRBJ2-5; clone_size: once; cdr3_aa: CAWRNQGWETQYF
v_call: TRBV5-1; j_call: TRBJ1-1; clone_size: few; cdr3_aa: CASKGGQGENTEAFF
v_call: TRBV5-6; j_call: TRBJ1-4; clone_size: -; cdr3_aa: CASSPLSGTNEKLFF
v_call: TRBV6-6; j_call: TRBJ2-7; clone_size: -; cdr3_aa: CASRPRTSGVYEQYF
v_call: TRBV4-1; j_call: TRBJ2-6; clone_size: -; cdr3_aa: CASSQSQGSVSGANVLTF
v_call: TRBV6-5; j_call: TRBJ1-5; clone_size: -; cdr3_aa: CASSSGILQPQHF
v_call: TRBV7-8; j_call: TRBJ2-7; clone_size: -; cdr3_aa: CASSLPGTRSHEQYF
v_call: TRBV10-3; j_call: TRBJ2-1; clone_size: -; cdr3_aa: CATAGDRLTSSYNEQFF
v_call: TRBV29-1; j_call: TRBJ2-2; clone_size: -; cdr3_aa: CSVGDRYSTNTGELFF
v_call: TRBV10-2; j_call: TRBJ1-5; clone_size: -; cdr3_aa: CASSEGRGNQPQHF
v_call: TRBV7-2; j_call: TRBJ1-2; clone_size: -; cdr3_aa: CASSPGPGGSGYTF
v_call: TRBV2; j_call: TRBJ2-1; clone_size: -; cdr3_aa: CASTRAGSSYNEQFF
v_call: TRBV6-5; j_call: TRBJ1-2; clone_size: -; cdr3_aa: CASSRSPNYGYTF
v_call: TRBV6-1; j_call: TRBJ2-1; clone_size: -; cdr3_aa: CASRRAGTDNEQFF
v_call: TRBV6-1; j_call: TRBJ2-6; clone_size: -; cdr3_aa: CASSGHRGSSSGANVLTF